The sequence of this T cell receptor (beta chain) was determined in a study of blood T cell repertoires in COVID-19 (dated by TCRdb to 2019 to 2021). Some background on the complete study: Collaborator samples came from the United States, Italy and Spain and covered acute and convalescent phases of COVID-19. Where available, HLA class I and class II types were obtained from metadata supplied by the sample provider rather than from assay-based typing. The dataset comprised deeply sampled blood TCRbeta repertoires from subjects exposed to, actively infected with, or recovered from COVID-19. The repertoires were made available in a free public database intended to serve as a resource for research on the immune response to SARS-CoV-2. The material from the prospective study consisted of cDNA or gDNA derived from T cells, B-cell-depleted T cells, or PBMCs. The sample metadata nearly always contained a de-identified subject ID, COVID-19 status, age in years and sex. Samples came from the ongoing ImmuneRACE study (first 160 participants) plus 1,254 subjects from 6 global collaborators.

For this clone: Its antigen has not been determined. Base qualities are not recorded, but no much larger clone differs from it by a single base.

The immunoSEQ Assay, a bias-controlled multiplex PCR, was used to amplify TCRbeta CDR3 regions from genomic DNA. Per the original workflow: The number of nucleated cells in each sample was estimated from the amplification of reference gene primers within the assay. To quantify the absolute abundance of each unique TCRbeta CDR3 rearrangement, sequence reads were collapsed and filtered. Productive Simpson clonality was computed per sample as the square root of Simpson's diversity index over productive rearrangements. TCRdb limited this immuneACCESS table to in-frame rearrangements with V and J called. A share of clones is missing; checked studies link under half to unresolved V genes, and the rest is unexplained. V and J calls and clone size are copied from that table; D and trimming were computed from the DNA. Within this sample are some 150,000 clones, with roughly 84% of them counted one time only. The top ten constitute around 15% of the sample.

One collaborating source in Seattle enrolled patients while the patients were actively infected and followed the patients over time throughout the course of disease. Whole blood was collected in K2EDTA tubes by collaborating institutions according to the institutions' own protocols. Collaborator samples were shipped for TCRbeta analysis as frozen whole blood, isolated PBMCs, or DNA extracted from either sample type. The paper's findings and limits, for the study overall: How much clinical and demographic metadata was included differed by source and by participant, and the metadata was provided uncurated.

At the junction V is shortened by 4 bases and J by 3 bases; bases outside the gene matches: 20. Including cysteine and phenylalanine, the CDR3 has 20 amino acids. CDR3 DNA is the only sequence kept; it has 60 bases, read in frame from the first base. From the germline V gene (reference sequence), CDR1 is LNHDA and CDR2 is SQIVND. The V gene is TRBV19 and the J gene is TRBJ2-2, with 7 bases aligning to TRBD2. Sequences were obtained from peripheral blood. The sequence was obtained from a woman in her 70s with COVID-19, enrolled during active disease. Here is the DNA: TGTGCCAGTAGTACCCGCGGGCGGACTAGTACGAGTGGGGACACCGGGGAGCTGTTTTTT. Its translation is CASSTRGRTSTSGDTGELFF.